This T cell receptor beta chain was obtained from a study of CD8+CD57+ T cells in acquired aplastic anemia. Patients who underwent sequencing had shown CD8+CD57+ cell expansion by flow cytometry. Trimming removed 7 bases at V and 12 bases at J, with 15 bases between. In germline, CDR1 is MGHDK, CDR2 SYGVNS. CDR3 size: 11 residues. Using genomic DNA as the template, TCR beta VDJ and CDR3 profiling was carried out. From the reads, TCRdb called clonotypes with MiXCR, one entry per CDR3 protein. The data contain about 190,000 distinct CDR3 sequences, approximately 50% of them singletons. This clonotype showed up many times.

The genes are TRBV25-1 and TRBJ1-2, with D maybe TRBD1 (5 bases). The sample was sorted CD4+, CD8+, or CD8+CD57+ T cells (not recorded which) from PBMCs. The receptor was derived from a human donor with aplastic anemia. CDR3 coding DNA: TGTGCCAGCAAGGGGCGGATGTGGGACACCTTC. It is translated as CASKGRMWDTF.